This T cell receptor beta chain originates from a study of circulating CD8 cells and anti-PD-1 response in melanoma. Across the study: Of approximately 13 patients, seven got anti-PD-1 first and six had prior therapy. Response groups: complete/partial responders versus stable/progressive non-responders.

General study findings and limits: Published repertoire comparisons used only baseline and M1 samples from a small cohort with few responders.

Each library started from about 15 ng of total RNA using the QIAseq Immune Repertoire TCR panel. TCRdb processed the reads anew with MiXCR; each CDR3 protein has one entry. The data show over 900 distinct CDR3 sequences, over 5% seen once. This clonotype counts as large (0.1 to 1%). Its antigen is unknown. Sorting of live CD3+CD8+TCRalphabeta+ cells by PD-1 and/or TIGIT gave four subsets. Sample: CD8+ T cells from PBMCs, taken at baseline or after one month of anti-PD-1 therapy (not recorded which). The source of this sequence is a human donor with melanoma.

The CDR3 here is CASSQDQGVAGTQYF. In nucleotides, the CDR3 is TGTGCCAGCAGCCAAGATCAAGGTGTGGCTGGGACCCAGTACTTC. The V and J genes are TRBV4-2 and TRBJ2-5; D unclear. Germline CDR1 reads LGHNA; CDR2 reads YNFKEQ. This CDR3 region has 15 residues. The germline V and J ends were trimmed by 0 bases and 7 bases, with 15 bases remaining between them.